These T cell receptor beta chains were read from a single sample in a study of T cell repertoires in cytomegalovirus infection. TCRdb re-called the reads through MiXCR, storing one row per CDR3 protein. The sample includes around 550,000 distinct CDR3 sequences, about 26% of them seen just once. The sequencing sample was made of PBMCs. The receptors stem from a human donor in good health (CMV status not recorded). Some clones in this sample may be carry-over from other donors' samples. Each CDR3 is given with its conserved first and last residue. D genes are given only for firm matches. A clone size is listed for some rows: how often the clone was seen (once, few, many), or a class if it is expanded.

many,TRBV6-2/TRBV6-3,TRBJ2-3,NA,TGTGCCAGCGGGACGCCGAGCACAGATACGCAGTATTTT,CASGTPSTDTQYF
few,TRBV10-1,TRBJ2-3,NA,TGCGCCAGCAGTGATGCCCGGACAGTCACGGATACGCAGTATTTT,CASSDARTVTDTQYF
few,TRBV28,TRBJ2-7,TRBD2,TGTGCCAGCAGTTTAGGGAGGGGACTAGAGATCTACGAGCAGTACTTC,CASSLGRGLEIYEQYF
few,TRBV7-2,TRBJ2-3,NA,TGTGCCAGCAGCTCCCGGGGCGGGGACGTAGATACGCAGTATTTT,CASSSRGGDVDTQYF
NA,TRBV7-2,TRBJ2-3,NA,TGTGCCAGCAGCTTAGCGCAGGAGGATACGCAGTATTTT,CASSLAQEDTQYF
few,TRBV6-1,TRBJ1-6,NA,TGTGCCAGCAGTCCCCGGGGAGGTATGGTCTCCGGTTCACCCCTCCACTTT,CASSPRGGMVSGSPLHF
NA,TRBV5-4,TRBJ2-1,TRBD1,TGTGCCAGCAGCTCTAGGACAGGGTCAGTGGATGAGCAGTTCTTC,CASSSRTGSVDEQFF
few,TRBV19,TRBJ2-1,TRBD2,TGTGCCAGTAGTATAGATCCCCCTAGCGGGGTTGCGGGGGACAATGAGCAGTTCTTC,CASSIDPPSGVAGDNEQFF
NA,TRBV20-1,TRBJ2-3,TRBD2,TGCAGTGCTCAAACCGCGTTTACTAGCGGGATAGGGGTGAGCACAGATACGCAGTATTTT,CSAQTAFTSGIGVSTDTQYF
few,TRBV10-2,TRBJ1-2,NA,TGCGCCAGCTCCGGGACGGTCATAAACTCCATCTATGGCTACACCTTC,CASSGTVINSIYGYTF
few,TRBV7-9,TRBJ1-6,NA,TGTGCCAGCAACGGCCTTGGGGGTTCACCCCTCCACTTT,CASNGLGGSPLHF
NA,TRBV4-3,TRBJ2-6,NA,TGCGCCACCTCGTCAAGTGGGGCCAACGTCCTGACTTTC,CATSSSGANVLTF
NA,TRBV19,TRBJ1-5,NA,TGTGCCAGTAGCAGCTGGACTGAGAATCAGCCCCAGCATTTT,CASSSWTENQPQHF
NA,TRBV7-2,TRBJ2-5,TRBD1,TGTGCCAGCAGCCCGTGGACAGGGGTGCAGACCCAGTACTTC,CASSPWTGVQTQYF
NA,TRBV11-2,TRBJ2-3,TRBD2,TGTGCCAGCAGCCGAATCTTAGCGGGAGGTTTCACAGATACGCAGTATTTT,CASSRILAGGFTDTQYF
few,TRBV7-2,TRBJ2-4,NA,TGTGCCAGCAGCTTAGTAACATGGGGAAACATTCAGTACTTC,CASSLVTWGNIQYF
few,TRBV11-2,TRBJ1-1,NA,TGTGCCAGCAGCCGTGTTGGGCTCATGAACACTGAAGCTTTCTTT,CASSRVGLMNTEAFF
NA,TRBV14,TRBJ2-1,NA,TGTGCCAGCAGCCAATTTTGGGTAAACAGCTCCTACAATGAGCAGTTCTTC,CASSQFWVNSSYNEQFF
NA,TRBV4-3,TRBJ2-4,TRBD2,TGCGCCAGCAGCCAATCGCCTAGCGGTTCCAAAAACATTCAGTACTTC,CASSQSPSGSKNIQYF
NA,TRBV7-2,TRBJ2-1,NA,TGTGCCAGCAGGTCGACCTTTTTCTACAATGAGCAGTTCTTC,CASRSTFFYNEQFF
NA,TRBV23-1,TRBJ1-5,NA,TGCGCCAGCGCTTACCAAGACAGTAGCAATCAGCCCCAGCATTTT,CASAYQDSSNQPQHF
NA,TRBV2,TRBJ1-1,TRBD1,TGTGCCAGCAGTCACAATATCAGGGGGCGATTGAACACTGAAGCTTTCTTT,CASSHNIRGRLNTEAFF
NA,TRBV23-1,TRBJ1-4,NA,TGCGCCAGCAGTCAAGCCTCGGGGCGTAATGAAAAACTGTTTTTT,CASSQASGRNEKLFF
NA,TRBV2,TRBJ2-7,NA,TGTGCCAGCGGTCGGGATACCTACGAGCAGTACTTC,CASGRDTYEQYF
NA,TRBV6-2/TRBV6-3,TRBJ1-1,NA,TGTGCCACTTTGACGGTGAACACTGAAGCTTTCTTT,CATLTVNTEAFF
few,TRBV11-1,TRBJ2-1,NA,TGTGCCAGCAGCTTATCCTCCGTTCGACAGCACATCTACAATGAGCAGTTCTTC,CASSLSSVRQHIYNEQFF
NA,TRBV6-2/TRBV6-3,TRBJ2-1,NA,TGTGCCAGCAGTTACCTTGCCAGGGACCGTAATGAGCAGTTCTTC,CASSYLARDRNEQFF